This entry lists 23 T cell receptor beta chains sequenced from one sample in a study of OX40 agonist ivuxolimab in advanced cancers. Some clones are missing from TCRdb's copy, which holds only in-frame ones; the method was immunoSEQ multiplex PCR. The table includes about 33,000 clones, 70% to 85% detected once. The input for sequencing was CD4+ or CD8+ T cells sorted from blood, taken in a trial of the OX40 agonist ivuxolimab. The source is an adult with an advanced solid tumor such as melanoma, head and neck, liver or kidney cancer.

The chain has TRBV6-1 and TRBJ2-1; D may correspond to TRBD1 or TRBD2 (6 bases each). The length of the CDR3 is 17 residues. The V end lost 1 base, the J end lost 2 bases, and 15 bases lay between the germline ends. Germline V gene lookup returns CDR1 MNHNS and CDR2 SASEGT. CDR3 coding DNA: TGTGCCAGCAGTGAAGGATGGCGGGACAAGACCTACAATGAGCAGTTCTTC. This encodes CASSEGWRDKTYNEQFF.

The chain carries TRBV5-4 and TRBJ2-1, with TRBD2 matching 8 bases. Germline V gene sequence: CDR1 SGHNT, CDR2 YYREEE (reference sequence). The CDR3 runs to 16 residues. Trimming cost V 0 bases and J 10 bases; bases outside gene matches: 12. The CDR3 DNA sequence: TGTGCCAGCAGCTTGGGCCTCGGGACTAGTATTGTGGAGCAGTTCTTC. This codes for CASSLGLGTSIVEQFF.

Worth noting for this clone: The sample holds other DNA sequences that translate to the same CDR3. CDR3 residues: CASSLSGAGNTEAFF. CDR3 coding DNA: TGTGCCAGCAGTTTAAGTGGGGCTGGGAACACTGAAGCTTTCTTT. The chain has TRBV27 and TRBJ1-1; tentative D call: TRBD1 (5 bases). This CDR3 is built from 15 residues. The germline V gene encodes CDR1 MNHEY and CDR2 SMNVEV (reference sequence). Deletions cut 2 bases from V and 1 base from J, with 11 bases between.

V usage is TRBV18 and J usage is TRBJ2-3, with TRBD2 matching over 11 bases. Germline values: CDR1 KGHSH, CDR2 LQKENI. Losses at the gene ends were 3 bases for V and 0 bases for J; bases not matched to a gene: 8. The CDR3 sequence is 18 residues long. CDR3 sequence: CASSPNGLAGGSTDTQYF. The CDR3 DNA reads as TGTGCCAGCTCACCTAACGGACTAGCGGGCGGGAGCACAGATACGCAGTATTTT.

V usage is TRBV28 and J usage is TRBJ1-1; D is possibly TRBD1 (5 bases). This CDR3 region has 16 residues. V lost 6 bases and J lost 4, with 21 bases in between. The germline gives CDR1 MDHEN, CDR2 SYDVKM. This chain's CDR3 is CASSQLVGELGTEAFF. DNA of the CDR3: TGTGCCAGCAGCCAACTCGTAGGGGAACTCGGCACTGAAGCTTTCTTT.

To note about this clone: One end of the junction varies from germline; a read error may be responsible. The chain employs TRBV7-7 and TRBJ2-5, with 8 bases identical to TRBD2. The CDR3 contains 15 residues. The germline gives CDR1 SSHAT, CDR2 FNYEAQ (reference sequence). The CDR3 spells CASSSARGAGETQYF. The CDR3 DNA reads TGTGCTAGCAGTTCGGCGCGGGGGGCGGGGGAGACCCAGTACTTC.

V gene TRBV9 combines with J gene TRBJ1-1; no reliable D call. V lost 4 bases, J lost 1 base, and 17 bases lay in between. The CDR3 has 16 amino acids. The germline V gene encodes CDR1 SGDLS and CDR2 YYNGEE. The chain's CDR3 is CASSRHDRSENTEAFF. CDR3 sequence (DNA): TGTGCCAGCAGCCGACACGACCGGTCCGAGAACACTGAAGCTTTCTTT.

This chain uses TRBV15 with TRBJ1-4; D remains unclear. Germline V lookup: CDR1 LNHNV, CDR2 YYDKDF (reference sequence). The ends were cut back, 9 bases at V and 8 bases at J, with 4 bases in the middle. There are 9 residues in the CDR3. CDR3 nucleotides: TGTGCCACAAGAGAAAAACTGTTTTTT. Translation gives CATREKLFF.

The chain has TRBV7-8 and TRBJ2-1; 7 nucleotides agree with TRBD2. The V and J ends lost 5 bases and 6 bases, in that order; junction bases with no gene match: 10. This CDR3 comprises 15 residues. The germline gives CDR1 SGHVS, CDR2 FQNEAQ. The CDR3 here is CASSLLGGGPNEQFF. The CDR3 DNA follows: TGTGCCAGCAGCCTGCTTGGGGGAGGGCCCAATGAGCAGTTCTTC.

The chain uses TRBV7-3 and TRBJ2-2; 11 bases match TRBD1. The germline CDR1 and CDR2 sequences are SGHTA and FQGTGA. CDR3 size: 19 residues. Losses at the gene ends were 4 bases for V and 0 bases for J; bases not matched to a gene: 10. In DNA, the CDR3 is TGTGCCAGCAGCTCCGGGACAGGGGGGCTCGATCCGAACACCGGGGAGCTGTTTTTT. Translated: CASSSGTGGLDPNTGELFF.

This chain uses TRBV4-1 with TRBJ1-1; the match to TRBD1 covers 12 bases. Germline-derived CDR1 and CDR2 are MGHRA and YSYEKL. The CDR3 sequence is 17 residues long. After removal of 5 bases from V and 2 bases from J, the junction contained 9 bases not matched to a gene. CDR3 residues: CASSTRGQGALNTEAFF. Written as DNA, the CDR3 is TGCGCCAGCAGCACACGGGGACAGGGGGCGCTTAACACTGAAGCTTTCTTT.

The J gene is TRBJ1-5, the V gene TRBV6-6, with a weak D call TRBD1 (6 bases). The V gene's germline CDR1 is MNHNY and CDR2 SVGAGI (reference sequence). The ends were cut back, 8 bases at V and 4 bases at J, with 12 bases in the middle. The CDR3 has 13 amino acids. CDR3 DNA: TGTGCCAGCCAGAGGGGGGAGAATCAGCCCCAGCATTTT. Translating gives CASQRGENQPQHF.

The gene calls are TRBV2 and TRBJ1-2; 8 bases align to TRBD1. In germline, CDR1 is SNHLY, CDR2 FYNNEI. V was pared by 5 bases and J by 1 base, with 15 bases of the junction left unmatched. The CDR3 is made up of 18 amino acids. The CDR3 bases are TGTGCCAGCAGTCGAGACGGACAGGGCGAGGGGCTTAACTATGGCTACACCTTC. As protein: CASSRDGQGEGLNYGYTF.

The rearrangement links TRBV7-9 to TRBJ2-1; D is possibly TRBD2 (6 bases). The CDR3 is made up of 10 amino acids. V was clipped by 11 bases and J by 9 bases, with 11 bases between them. CDR1 is SEHNR and CDR2 is FQNEAQ in the germline V gene (reference sequence). In DNA, the CDR3 is TGTGCCTGGCAGGGAGGTGAGCAGTTCTTC. This gives the protein CAWQGGEQFF.

V is TRBV27 and J is TRBJ2-5; 8 nucleotides match TRBD2. V shed 6 bases and J 1 base; nucleotides not matched to a gene: 7. The CDR3 is 15 amino acids. Germline V gene sequence: CDR1 MNHEY, CDR2 SMNVEV (reference sequence). This chain's CDR3 is CASRRGLGGQETQYF. CDR3 DNA: TGTGCCAGCAGACGGGGACTAGGGGGCCAAGAGACCCAGTACTTC.

The genes are TRBV5-4 and TRBJ2-2; no clear D. V was pared by 2 bases and J by 7 bases, with 18 bases between. Per the germline V gene, CDR1 is SGHNT and CDR2 is YYREEE (reference sequence). The CDR3 loop spans 16 amino acids. CDR3 bases: TGTGCCAGCAGCTTCGAGTTGCCTGAATCAGGCGGGGAGCTGTTTTTT. Translating it yields CASSFELPESGGELFF. Looking up the rest from reference TRBV5-4 and TRBJ2-2 gives the full variable domain: ETGVTQSPTHLIKTRGQQVTLRCSSQSGHNTVSWYQQALGQGPQFIFQYYREEENGRGNFPPRFSGLQFPNYSSELNVNALELDDSALYLCASSFELPESGGELFFGEGSRLTVL.

This clone occurred many times. The gene calls are TRBV10-1 and TRBJ2-7; TRBD1 agrees at 7 bases. Germline lookup yields CDR1 WNHNN and CDR2 SYGVQD (reference sequence). The CDR3 extends over 11 amino acids. J lost 3 bases, V lost 7 bases, and 0 bases had no gene match. The CDR3 loop reads CASTGGYEQYF. CDR3 coding DNA: TGCGCCAGCACAGGGGGCTACGAGCAGTACTTC.

In this sample, this clone turned up a few times. This sequence joins TRBV2 and TRBJ2-1; no firm D call. CDR1 is SNHLY, CDR2 FYNNEI, per germline. This CDR3 contains 12 residues. The V and J ends lost 6 bases and 7 bases respectively, with 10 bases between them. The CDR3 loop reads CASSASRNEQFF. CDR3 DNA sequence: TGTGCCAGCAGCGCCTCAAGGAATGAGCAGTTCTTC.

The chain carries TRBV5-4 and TRBJ2-1; D possibly corresponds to TRBD1 (6 bases). There are 13 residues in the CDR3. CDR1 and CDR2 from the germline V gene are SGHNT and YYREEE (reference sequence). V shed 2 bases and J shed 6 bases, with 9 bases lying between them. The CDR3 loop reads CASSFLGGNEQFF. The CDR3 nucleotides are TGTGCCAGCAGCTTTTTAGGGGGCAATGAGCAGTTCTTC.

This chain links TRBV25-1 with TRBJ2-5; unclear D gene. The CDR3 has 14 residues. V was shortened by 0 bases and J by 0 bases, with 5 bases between the two germline ends. CDR1 is MGHDK, CDR2 SYGVNS, per germline. For the CDR3, the DNA is TGTGCCAGCAGTGAATATGTGGACCAAGAGACCCAGTACTTC. It translates to CASSEYVDQETQYF.

CDR3 nucleotide sequence: TGTGCCAGCAAAGCAGGGTGGGAGAACACTGAAGCTTTCTTT. This codes for CASKAGWENTEAFF. The chain is built from TRBV7-9 and TRBJ1-1, with D perhaps TRBD1 (5 bases). With 7 bases removed from V and 1 base from J, the gap between germline ends came to 13 bases. Germline CDR1 is SEHNR and CDR2 is FQNEAQ (reference sequence). The CDR3 is 14 residues long. The whole variable domain, filled in from reference TRBV7-9 and TRBJ1-1, reads DTGVSQNPRHKITKRGQNVTFRCDPISEHNRLYWYRQTLGQGPEFLTYFQNEAQLEKSRLLSDRFSAERPKGSFSTLEIQRTEQGDSAMYLCASKAGWENTEAFFGQGTRLTVV.

V usage is TRBV10-3 and J usage is TRBJ2-1; 11 positions agree with TRBD2. Germline V gene lookup returns CDR1 ENHRY and CDR2 SYGVKD. The CDR3 sequence is 16 residues long. J gave up 4 bases and V 3 bases, and 5 bases lay outside the gene matches. Here the CDR3 reads CAISERGTSGYNEQFF. The CDR3 region has the DNA TGTGCCATCAGTGAAAGGGGGACTAGCGGTTACAATGAGCAGTTCTTC.

J is TRBJ1-2 and V is TRBV7-9; D is uncertain. The V end was cut by 7 bases, the J end by 3 bases, with 9 bases between. In germline, CDR1 is SEHNR, CDR2 FQNEAQ (reference sequence). This CDR3 comprises 12 residues. CDR3 in amino acids: CASTHEDYGYTF. CDR3 coding DNA: TGTGCCAGCACCCACGAAGACTATGGCTACACCTTC.